Listed here are 2 T cell receptor beta chains from one sample, sequenced in a study of blood T cell repertoires in COVID-19. The repertoire was sequenced with immunoSEQ multiplex PCR; TCRdb's copy has only in-frame clones and lacks some. The repertoire holds around 130,000 clones, with about four fifths as singletons. Source material: peripheral blood. The origin of the receptors is a man aged 55 to 70 with acute or convalescent COVID-19.

The rearrangement joins TRBV19 to TRBJ1-1, with 7 positions matching TRBD1. Germline loops: CDR1 LNHDA, CDR2 SQIVND (reference sequence). This CDR3 is built from 15 residues. J gave up 4 bases and V 7 bases, and 12 bases lay outside the gene matches. DNA for the CDR3: TGTGCCAGTAACGTCGTGACAGGGTTGGTCACTGAAGCTTTCTTT. Translation gives CASNVVTGLVTEAFF.

The chain has TRBV7-3 and TRBJ2-2; TRBD1 might be the D (5 bases). Trimming stripped 3 bases from V and 4 bases from J, with 9 bases between. The CDR3 runs 14 residues. CDR1 and CDR2 (germline): SGHTA, FQGTGA. As DNA, the CDR3 is TGTGCCAGCAGCTTCGACAGATTCACCGGGGAGCTGTTTTTT. Translation: CASSFDRFTGELFF.